Detailed here is one T cell receptor beta chain. Its antigen remains unknown. The sample originates from a study of OX40 agonist ivuxolimab in advanced cancers. Background on the study: A partial response was reached by three patients: one with hepatocellular carcinoma and two with cutaneous melanoma.

Overall study findings and caveats: Expanded clones were, on average, more numerous among CD8+ T cells than CD4+. Both CD4+ and CD8+ T cell populations in blood had undergone clonal expansion by week 6 at 0.1 to 3.0 mg/kg. Among the least clonally expanded were partial responders at 0.1-3.0 mg/kg.

V was shortened by 0 bases and J by 10 bases, with 7 bases between the two germline ends. Germline values: CDR1 DFQATT, CDR2 SNEGSKA (reference sequence). The CDR3 is made up of 11 amino acids. TCRdb's table, derived via immunoSEQ multiplex PCR, lists solely in-frame clones and lacks some. This sample has tens of thousands of clones; around 90% occur once, and the top ten carry under 3%. The sample was CD4+ or CD8+ T cells sorted from blood, taken in a trial of the OX40 agonist ivuxolimab. This receptor was identified in an adult with an advanced solid tumor such as melanoma, head and neck, liver or kidney cancer. The genes are TRBV20-1 and TRBJ2-1; D is unclear. The CDR3 DNA reads TGCAGTGCTAGAGATTATGGCGAGCAGTTCTTC. This encodes CSARDYGEQFF.